This T cell receptor (beta chain) is drawn from a study of T cells expressing NK-cell markers (TCRdb year 2020). With regard to the full study: In sorted CD3+CD56+NKG2C+, CD3+CD56+NKG2C- and CD3+CD56-NKG2C+ T-cell subsets from roughly 8 donors, TCR beta-chain repertoires were profiled. Among the eight sequenced donors, seven were HCMV-seropositive and one was HCMV-seronegative. All eight donors whose samples were sequenced were randomly selected healthy volunteers, three of them men and five women. Illumina HiSeq 2000/2500, MiSeq or NextSeq was used to sequence libraries as 2 x 150 bp reads.

HCMV-specific IgG was detected in serum with a commercial ELISA kit to determine HCMV serostatus. Peripheral blood mononuclear cells were isolated from blood by Ficoll density gradient centrifugation. From the germline V gene, CDR1 is SGHRS and CDR2 is YFSETQ. From its cysteine to its phenylalanine, the CDR3 spans 13 amino acids. No coding sequence is recorded. For this clonotype: Its specific antigen is unknown.

The run used an Illumina HiSeq 2000. 5'RACE template switching, by which a universal primer site and unique molecular identifiers were added, was used to make TCR beta cDNA libraries. cDNA synthesis was primed from the TCR beta constant segment, followed by two successive PCR amplification steps. On the study's bioinformatics: MIGEC was used to demultiplex reads and group reads by UMI, and MiTCR was used to assemble and quantify clonotypes. To exclude erroneous sequences, only TCR cDNA sequences supported by at least two reads were retained. The tcR package was used for downstream repertoire analysis, and clonotypes were matched between fractions using CDR3 nucleotide sequence together with V segment. Antigen specificity was annotated against VDJdb with VDJmatch, allowing one amino acid substitution in CDR3. TCRdb reprocessed the reads and provides one entry for every CDR3 protein sequence; no DNA is given. The V and J calls follow TCRdb's processing rather than the paper's. The sample's own table lists hundreds of thousands of distinct CDR3 sequences. The top ten hold 7.3% of the sample.

Broader findings and caveats from the paper: In about six donors, the dominant CD3+CD56+NKG2C+ clonotypes were found to rank among the top 10 CD8+ clonotypes and to make up about 1.0-7.5% of CD8+ T cells. Those dominant clonotypes were again the most abundant among CD3+CD56-NKG2C+ cells in several donors, at about 28.3-65%. Whether the expanded NKG2C-expressing T cell clones were specific for HCMV antigens remained unclear.

Sequencing used blood T cells: a sorted CD56 or NKG2C T cell subset, CD4+ or CD8+ T cells, or bulk PBMC T cells (not recorded which). This TCR was sampled from a woman aged 18-70 years in good health. The V gene is TRBV5-1 and the J gene is TRBJ2-3. The CDR3 has the sequence CASSLEYGDTQYF.